This T cell receptor beta chain derives from a study of blood T cell repertoires in COVID-19. As originally analysed: Cell counts per sample came from amplifying reference gene primers. Assay: immunoSEQ multiplex PCR; the TCRdb copy retains only in-frame clones and omits some. D and trimming come from the DNA, and the V and J calls and clone size come from that table. The repertoire consists of approximately 85,000 clones, with about nine tenths occurring once and the leading ten covering about 2.9%. The sequence derives from a woman aged 45-65 years with active or convalescent COVID-19. Sequencing was done on a sample of peripheral blood.

The CDR3, as DNA: TGTGCCTGGACAGGACAGGGGGCACTTTACTATGGCTACACCTTC. Protein sequence: CAWTGQGALYYGYTF. The chain couples TRBV30 to TRBJ1-2; 11 bases are a match to TRBD1. V gave up 4 bases and J gave up 3 bases; unmatched junction bases: 7. Germline lookup yields CDR1 GTSNPN and CDR2 SVGIG (reference sequence). The CDR3 has 15 amino acids. Full variable domain (outside the CDR3, taken from reference TRBV30 and TRBJ1-2): SQTIHQWPATLVQPVGSPLSLECTVEGTSNPNLYWYRQAAGRGLQLLFYSVGIGQISSEVPQNLSASRPQDRQFILSSKKLLLSDSGFYLCAWTGQGALYYGYTFGSGTRLTVV.